A single sample gave rise to the 21 T cell receptor beta chains below, sequenced in a study of neurological immune-mediated disorders. Each CDR3 protein is one row after TCRdb ran MiXCR on the 5' RACE reads. The sample consists of some 29,000 distinct CDR3 sequences, 6.6% of them appearing once. The material sequenced was PBMCs. The receptor set was obtained from a woman in her fifties or sixties in good health.

This clonotype was counted many times. The rearrangement links TRBV28 to TRBJ2-3, with TRBD2 identical over 8 bases. The CDR3 has 16 residues. Per germline, CDR1 MDHEN and CDR2 SYDVKM. V was pared by 2 bases and J by 2 bases, with 6 bases of the junction left unmatched. CDR3 nucleotides: TGTGCCAGCAGTTTACGACCTAGCGGGTTCACAGATACGCAGTATTTT. Translation gives CASSLRPSGFTDTQYF.

This clonotype appeared many times. This chain connects TRBV4-1 to TRBJ1-6; no firm D call. Trimming took 4 bases from V and 8 from J, leaving 12 bases between them. Looked up from germline, CDR1 is MGHRA and CDR2 is YSYEKL. The CDR3 contains 14 residues. CDR3 amino acids: CASSPLGPYSPLHF. The DNA of the CDR3 is TGCGCCAGCAGCCCGCTGGGTCCTTATTCACCCCTCCACTTT.

This clonotype came up many times. The chain combines TRBV18 with TRBJ1-1, with TRBD1 matching over 7 bases. The germline CDR1 and CDR2 sequences are KGHSH and LQKENI. The J segment lost 0 bases and the V segment lost 4 bases, leaving 8 bases of the junction unmatched. The CDR3 sequence is 16 residues long. The CDR3 loop is CASSQRQGRVNTEAFF. DNA for the CDR3: TGTGCCAGCTCACAACGACAGGGCCGGGTGAACACTGAAGCTTTCTTT.

This clonotype was counted at least ten times. The rearrangement links TRBV20-1 to TRBJ2-7, with D possibly TRBD1 on 8 matching bases. The germline V gene encodes CDR1 DFQATT and CDR2 SNEGSKA (reference sequence). This CDR3 has 16 residues. Trimming took 5 bases from V and 4 from J, leaving 24 bases between them. DNA of the CDR3: TGCAGTGCTCGGGCAGGGGGCTGGCGGGAGACTTACGAGCAGTACTTC. It yields the protein CSARAGGWRETYEQYF.

This clonotype showed up many times. Here the CDR3 reads CAISEVAGGSYNEQFF. The CDR3 DNA reads TGTGCCATCAGTGAGGTAGCGGGGGGCTCCTACAATGAGCAGTTCTTC. V usage is TRBV10-3 and J usage is TRBJ2-1; 10 positions match TRBD2. Germline trimming cut 2 bases from V and 0 bases from J; bases unmatched to any gene: 1. CDR1 and CDR2 (germline): ENHRY, SYGVKD. The CDR3 is made up of 16 amino acids.

This clonotype showed up many times. The V and J genes are TRBV7-8 and TRBJ2-2; 9 nucleotides match TRBD2. This CDR3 contains 16 residues. Germline-derived CDR1 and CDR2 are SGHVS and FQNEAQ. The V gene end was trimmed by 6 bases and the J gene end by 3 bases; junction bases not matched to a gene: 8. This CDR3 reads CASRKRAGGDTGELFF. CDR3 DNA: TGTGCCAGCAGAAAGAGGGCGGGAGGGGACACCGGGGAGCTGTTTTTT.

This clonotype has more than one count but fewer than ten. V is TRBV20-1 and J is TRBJ2-7; D may correspond to TRBD1 or TRBD2 (5 bases each). CDR1 and CDR2 (germline): DFQATT, SNEGSKA (reference sequence). This CDR3 is built from 14 residues. The germline V and J ends were trimmed by 7 bases and 6 bases, with 22 bases remaining between them. This chain's CDR3 is CSGTDQWGPGEQYF. The CDR3 DNA reads TGCAGTGGGACCGACCAGTGGGGACCCGGCGAGCAGTACTTC.

There are many counts of this clonotype. This chain uses TRBV28 with TRBJ2-3; no firm D call. Germline lookup yields CDR1 MDHEN and CDR2 SYDVKM. V shed 5 bases and J shed 2 bases, with 17 bases lying between them. The CDR3 extends over 16 amino acids. In nucleotides, the CDR3 is TGTGCCAGCAGTCTTATTGGCGGTTCCTCCACAGATACGCAGTATTTT. The encoded protein is CASSLIGGSSTDTQYF.

This clonotype was observed many times. V usage is TRBV19 and J usage is TRBJ2-6, with 7 bases identical to TRBD1. This CDR3 is built from 16 residues. V was clipped by 6 bases and J by 0 bases; unmatched bases: 5. Per germline, CDR1 LNHDA and CDR2 SQIVND (reference sequence). CDR3 residues: CASSRDSASGANVLTF. DNA for the CDR3: TGTGCCAGTAGCCGGGACAGTGCCTCTGGGGCCAACGTCCTGACTTTC. The full variable domain, completed using reference TRBV19 and TRBJ2-6, is DGGITQSPKYLFRKEGQNVTLSCEQNLNHDAMYWYRQDPGQGLRLIYYSQIVNDFQKGDIAEGYSVSREKKESFPLTVTSAQKNPTAFYLCASSRDSASGANVLTFGAGSRLTVL.

This clonotype was picked up many times. This sequence joins TRBV4-3 and TRBJ1-5, with D perhaps matching TRBD1 (5 bases). Germline CDR1 LGHNA, CDR2 YSLEER. V was pared by 0 bases and J by 4 bases, with 10 bases between. The CDR3 extends over 15 amino acids. The CDR3 nucleotides are TGCGCCAGCAGCCAAGAGTCAGGGCAAAATCAGCCCCAGCATTTT. Translating gives CASSQESGQNQPQHF.

This clonotype was found many times. The rearrangement uses TRBV3-1 and TRBJ2-2; 7 nucleotides match TRBD1. CDR3 length: 14 amino acids. The V gene end was trimmed by 6 bases and the J gene end by 6 bases; junction bases not matched to a gene: 7. Germline V gene sequence: CDR1 LGHDT, CDR2 YNNKEL (reference sequence). CDR3 loop: CASSPIQGPGELFF. The CDR3 coding sequence is TGTGCCAGCAGTCCTATACAGGGGCCCGGGGAGCTGTTTTTT.

There are many counts of this clonotype. The chain couples TRBV7-9 to TRBJ1-2, with D maybe TRBD1 (5 bases). The CDR3 contains 14 residues. V lost 4 bases and J 3 bases, leaving 12 bases between the germline ends. Looked up from germline, CDR1 is SEHNR and CDR2 is FQNEAQ (reference sequence). CDR3 in DNA: TGTGCCAGCAGCTCGGGGACGGGACACTATGGCTACACCTTC. It is translated as CASSSGTGHYGYTF.

In its sample, this clonotype was seen many times. The chain joins TRBV29-1 to TRBJ1-1; 8 bases agree with TRBD1. V trimming: 3 bases; J trimming: 4 bases; junction bases outside the gene matches: 7. CDR1 SQVTM and CDR2 ANQGSEA come from the germline V gene. This CDR3 contains 14 residues. The CDR3 bases are TGCAGCGTTGACCAGGGGGCGGTTGGCACTGAAGCTTTCTTT. Protein sequence: CSVDQGAVGTEAFF.

Ten or more counts support this clonotype. The chain uses TRBV5-1 and TRBJ1-6; TRBD1 agrees at 7 bases. The germline gives CDR1 SGHRS, CDR2 YFSETQ. Trimming took 4 bases from V and 7 from J; bases not matched to a gene: 8. This CDR3 region has 15 residues. CDR3 DNA sequence: TGCGCCAGCAGCGCATCGACAGGGCGAAATTCACCCCTCCACTTT. This translates into CASSASTGRNSPLHF.

This clonotype has ten or more counts. The chain has TRBV2 and TRBJ1-5; perhaps TRBD1 as D (5 bases). Looked up from germline, CDR1 is SNHLY and CDR2 is FYNNEI. The length of the CDR3 is 14 residues. The ends were cut back, 8 bases at V and 5 bases at J, with 16 bases in the middle. The CDR3 nucleotides read TGTGCCAGCCGAGAGGGGCCCAATCATCAGCCCCAGCATTTT. This encodes CASREGPNHQPQHF. The full variable domain, with the rest looked up from reference TRBV2 and TRBJ1-5, is EPEVTQTPSHQVTQMGQEVILRCVPISNHLYFYWYRQILGQKVEFLVSFYNNEISEKSEIFDDQFSVERPDGSNFTLKIRSTKLEDSAMYFCASREGPNHQPQHFGDGTRLSIL.

This clonotype showed up just once. The CDR3 DNA is TGTGCCAGCAGACAAACCGGGACAGGGCCCACCGGGGAGCTGTTTTTT. This sequence encodes CASRQTGTGPTGELFF. The chain employs TRBV25-1 and TRBJ2-2, with TRBD1 matching 9 bases. This CDR3 is 16 amino acids long. The V and J ends lost 6 bases and 4 bases, in that order; junction bases with no gene match: 9. The V gene's germline CDR1 is MGHDK and CDR2 SYGVNS. Variable domain in full (rest from reference TRBV25-1 and TRBJ2-2): EADIYQTPRYLVIGTGKKITLECSQTMGHDKMYWYQQDPGMELHLIHYSYGVNSTEKGDLSSESTVSRIRTEHFPLTLESARPSHTSQYLCASRQTGTGPTGELFFGEGSRLTVL.

This clonotype is medium-sized (0.01 to 0.1%). Written as DNA, the CDR3 is TGCAGTGCCCCCAGGAGGGCGCGGGAAACTGAAGCTTTCTTT. This translates into CSAPRRARETEAFF. The rearrangement uses TRBV20-1 and TRBJ1-1; D not resolved. Germline V gives CDR1 DFQATT, CDR2 SNEGSKA (reference sequence). The CDR3 totals 14 residues. Trimming left V 6 bases short and J 5 bases short, with 19 bases between.

This clonotype was recorded at least ten times. DNA for the CDR3: TGTGCCAGCAGCGCAGGGATCTGGTCCTCTGGGGCCAACGTCCTGACTTTC. It yields the protein CASSAGIWSSGANVLTF. The rearrangement links TRBV9 to TRBJ2-6, with D possibly TRBD1 on 5 matching bases. In germline, CDR1 is SGDLS, CDR2 YYNGEE. V was pared by 3 bases and J by 0 bases, with 13 bases between. The CDR3 is made up of 17 amino acids.

This clonotype was found many times. The rearrangement uses TRBV4-1 and TRBJ1-3; 9 nucleotides line up with TRBD1. Germline lookup yields CDR1 MGHRA and CDR2 YSYEKL. The ends lost 6 bases at V and 4 bases at J; junction bases unmatched: 4. The CDR3 has 14 amino acids. The CDR3 loop is CASRTGTGGNTIYF. In nucleotides, the CDR3 is TGCGCCAGCAGAACAGGGACAGGGGGAAACACCATATATTTT.

This clonotype was observed many times. This chain joins TRBV5-1 and TRBJ2-1; D uncertain. V was shortened by 0 bases and J by 3 bases, with 10 bases between the two germline ends. This CDR3 is built from 15 residues. Germline CDR1 SGHRS, CDR2 YFSETQ. The CDR3 region is CASSLDETSYNEQFF. CDR3 DNA sequence: TGCGCCAGCAGCTTGGACGAGACCAGCTACAATGAGCAGTTCTTC.

This clonotype has ten or more counts. The rearrangement joins TRBV5-1 to TRBJ2-5; D uncertain. Germline values: CDR1 SGHRS, CDR2 YFSETQ. V lost 8 bases and J lost 2, with 19 bases in between. This CDR3 has 15 residues. CDR3 sequence (DNA): TGCGCCAGTCAGATTCGTGGGGAACAACAAGAGACCCAGTACTTC. Protein product: CASQIRGEQQETQYF.